The next 2 T cell receptor beta chains were all read from a single sample in a study of immune heterogeneity within non-small cell lung tumors. Template material comprised bulk tumor genomic DNA at roughly 650 ng per sample. Surgeons took several biopsies per primary tumor, spaced far apart, during surgery. Newly diagnosed with untreated non-small cell lung cancer, the patients underwent curative surgery. The authors amplified TCR beta CDR3 by multiplex PCR with 32 V and 13 J primers. MiXCR was run by TCRdb on the multiplex PCR reads, yielding one entry per CDR3 protein. This sample has approximately 3,000 distinct CDR3 sequences, with under 55% found just once. The specimen sequenced was lung tumor tissue. Receptor source: a man between 60 and 75 years old with non-small cell lung cancer.

This clonotype was observed once. The rearrangement links TRBV5-1 to TRBJ1-1; weak D call: TRBD1 (5 bases). Germline lookup yields CDR1 SGHRS and CDR2 YFSETQ. Between the trimmed V and J ends, which lost 2 bases and 4 bases, there was a span of 18 bases. The CDR3 extends over 16 amino acids. The CDR3 spells CASSFWGVDMTTEAFF. Here the CDR3 DNA reads TGCGCCAGCAGCTTTTGGGGGGTGGATATGACCACTGAAGCTTTCTTT.

This clonotype is medium-sized by share. The V and J genes are TRBV11-2 and TRBJ2-3; 8 bases are shared with TRBD2. CDR1 and CDR2 (germline): SGHAT, FQNNGV. The CDR3 has 17 residues. Losses at the gene ends were 4 bases for V and 4 bases for J; bases not matched to a gene: 13. The CDR3 region has the DNA TGTGCCAGCAGCTCCCGTGGAGCGGGAGCCCGCTCAGATACGCAGTATTTT. Its protein is CASSSRGAGARSDTQYF.